Listed below are T cell receptor beta chains from one sample, sequenced in a study of T-cell reconstitution after alpha-beta-depleted transplantation in children. TCRdb re-called the PCR reads with MiXCR, one entry per CDR3 protein. The table shows approximately 640,000 distinct CDR3 sequences, with 16% occurring only once. Material: PBMCs from the stem cell graft donor, obtained from the stem cell graft. The receptor set was obtained from a human donor who donated a stem cell graft to a child with acute myeloid leukemia. CDR3s include the opening cysteine and the closing phenylalanine or tryptophan. A D gene is named only where the DNA matches it firmly. Part of the rows lack a size; the others show once, few, many or a class for expanded clones.

d_gene	abundance	v_gene	j_gene	CDR3aa	CDR3nt
TRBD1	few	TRBV24-1	TRBJ2-1	CATTGDSYNEQFF	TGTGCCACGACAGGGGATTCCTACAATGAGCAGTTCTTC
NA	NA	TRBV25-1	TRBJ1-1	CASSEYFPQRNTEAFF	TGTGCCAGCAGTGAATATTTCCCACAGAGAAACACTGAAGCTTTCTTT
NA	few	TRBV11-2	TRBJ2-6	CASSSRQPLPVNVLTF	TGTGCCAGCAGCTCCAGACAGCCCCTGCCCGTCAACGTCCTGACTTTC
NA	NA	TRBV12-5	TRBJ1-1	CASGLVQDTEAFF	TGTGCTAGTGGTTTGGTACAGGATACTGAAGCTTTCTTT
TRBD2	NA	TRBV20-1	TRBJ2-1	CSASAIGSGGAGDEQFF	TGCAGTGCTAGCGCAATCGGAAGCGGGGGGGCCGGGGATGAGCAGTTCTTC
NA	few	TRBV24-1	TRBJ2-5	CATSDPDSTQYF	TGTGCCACCAGTGACCCCGATTCTACCCAGTACTTC
NA	NA	TRBV7-3	TRBJ2-3	CASSLNPRVGTQYF	TGTGCCAGCAGCTTAAATCCTCGGGTGGGTACGCAGTATTTT
NA	NA	TRBV24-1	TRBJ2-3	CATQGPVPDTQYF	TGTGCCACTCAGGGGCCCGTTCCAGATACGCAGTATTTT
NA	many	TRBV27	TRBJ2-7	CASSTTASYSYEQYF	TGTGCCAGCAGTACTACAGCGTCTTACTCCTACGAGCAGTACTTC
TRBD1	NA	TRBV20-1	TRBJ2-3	CSATPTQGITDTQYF	TGCAGTGCGACCCCCACACAGGGGATCACAGATACGCAGTATTTT
NA	few	TRBV24-1	TRBJ2-7	CATSDRHSFDEQYF	TGTGCCACCAGTGATCGCCATTCATTCGACGAGCAGTACTTC
TRBD1	few	TRBV5-1	TRBJ1-1	CASSLVGGRATEAFF	TGCGCCAGCAGCTTGGTAGGGGGCCGGGCCACTGAAGCTTTCTTT
NA	many	TRBV29-1	TRBJ2-1	CSGGGLSTIHNEQFF	TGCAGCGGGGGGGGGCTTAGCACAATTCACAATGAGCAGTTCTTC
TRBD2	many	TRBV12-3/TRBV12-4	TRBJ2-1	CASSPRTSGGHNEQFF	TGTGCCAGCAGTCCCCGGACTAGCGGGGGACACAATGAGCAGTTCTTC
NA	many	TRBV11-1	TRBJ2-7	CASSLGRKYEQYF	TGTGCCAGCAGCTTAGGACGCAAATACGAGCAGTACTTC
TRBD1	few	TRBV5-6	TRBJ2-7	CASSNRDRTSHEQYF	TGTGCCAGCAGCAACCGGGACAGGACATCCCACGAGCAGTACTTC
TRBD1	many	TRBV12-3/TRBV12-4	TRBJ1-1	CASSRDRVTEAFF	TGTGCCAGCTCTAGGGACAGAGTCACTGAAGCTTTCTTT
NA	NA	TRBV12-3/TRBV12-4	TRBJ2-2	CASRYRVMNTGELFF	TGTGCCAGCAGGTACAGGGTTATGAACACCGGGGAGCTGTTTTTT
NA	many	TRBV6-5	TRBJ1-1	CASGRGGTEAFF	TGTGCCAGCGGACGGGGCGGGACTGAAGCTTTCTTT
NA	many	TRBV7-9	TRBJ2-2	CASSPLDTGELFF	TGTGCCAGCAGCCCTCTCGACACCGGGGAGCTGTTTTTT
TRBD1	NA	TRBV10-3	TRBJ1-1	CAISESPGQVNTEAFF	TGTGCCATCAGTGAGTCCCCGGGACAGGTGAACACTGAAGCTTTCTTT
NA	many	TRBV6-2/TRBV6-3	TRBJ2-7	CASSRTEDYEQYF	TGTGCCAGCAGCCGGACAGAAGACTACGAGCAGTACTTC
TRBD1	few	TRBV15	TRBJ2-3	CATSRRTGEVTDTQYF	TGTGCCACCAGCAGGCGGACAGGGGAAGTCACAGATACGCAGTATTTT
NA	few	TRBV20-1	TRBJ2-1	CSAPDPSDNEQFF	TGCAGTGCACCGGACCCTTCGGACAATGAGCAGTTCTTC
NA	NA	TRBV11-3	TRBJ1-2	CASSLGRAELYGYTF	TGTGCCAGCAGCTTAGGCAGGGCCGAGCTTTATGGCTACACCTTC
TRBD1	many	TRBV20-1	TRBJ2-2	CSAPRQGLNTGELFF	TGCAGTGCCCCTAGACAGGGCCTGAACACCGGGGAGCTGTTTTTT
NA	NA	TRBV4-1	TRBJ1-3	CASSQLALSGNTIYF	TGCGCCAGCAGCCAGCTCGCCTTGTCCGGAAACACCATATATTTT
NA	NA	TRBV5-1	TRBJ2-1	CATRENEQFF	TGCGCCACCCGTGAGAATGAGCAGTTCTTC
TRBD2	few	TRBV7-2	TRBJ2-7	CASSFAGGAGYEQYF	TGTGCCAGCAGCTTTGCCGGGGGGGCCGGCTACGAGCAGTACTTC
NA	few	TRBV12-2	TRBJ1-1	CASRPILPLDRGRGVYTEAFF	TGTGCAAGTCGCCCTATATTGCCCCTGGACAGGGGGCGGGGGGTTTACACTGAAGCTTTCTTT
NA	NA	TRBV6-5	TRBJ1-5	CASSWVGIHSNQPQHF	TGTGCCAGCAGTTGGGTGGGGATACATAGCAATCAGCCCCAGCATTTT
NA	few	TRBV5-1	TRBJ1-6	CASSLGGHDSPLHF	TGCGCCAGCAGCTTGGGTGGACATGATTCACCCCTCCACTTT
NA	NA	TRBV6-6	TRBJ1-1	CASLGLNTEAFF	TGTGCCAGCCTGGGATTGAACACTGAAGCTTTCTTT
TRBD1	NA	TRBV27	TRBJ1-3	CASSARTGTEGNTIYF	TGTGCCAGCAGTGCACGAACCGGGACAGAAGGAAACACCATATATTTT
TRBD1	NA	TRBV7-3	TRBJ2-1	CASSVGTGRNEQFF	TGTGCCAGCAGCGTCGGGACAGGGAGAAATGAGCAGTTCTTC
NA	NA	TRBV4-1	TRBJ1-1	CASSQKGLLNTEAFF	TGCGCCAGCAGCCAAAAGGGCTTATTGAACACTGAAGCTTTCTTT
NA	NA	TRBV7-2	TRBJ2-7	CASSPGSFDEQYF	TGTGCCAGCAGCCCCGGAAGTTTCGACGAGCAGTACTTC
TRBD1	NA	TRBV15	TRBJ2-2	CATSRDRTGAGELFF	TGTGCCACCAGCAGAGATAGGACAGGAGCCGGGGAGCTGTTTTTT
NA	NA	TRBV7-9	TRBJ2-1	CASSPRQMHMNEQFF	TGTGCCAGCAGCCCTCGACAGATGCATATGAATGAGCAGTTCTTC
NA	few	TRBV7-8	TRBJ2-2	CASSSPPPTGELFF	TGTGCCAGCAGCTCCCCCCCACCCACCGGGGAGCTGTTTTTT
TRBD1	NA	TRBV24-1	TRBJ2-1	CATSDFGDRAVNEQFF	TGTGCCACCAGTGATTTTGGGGACAGGGCCGTCAATGAGCAGTTCTTC